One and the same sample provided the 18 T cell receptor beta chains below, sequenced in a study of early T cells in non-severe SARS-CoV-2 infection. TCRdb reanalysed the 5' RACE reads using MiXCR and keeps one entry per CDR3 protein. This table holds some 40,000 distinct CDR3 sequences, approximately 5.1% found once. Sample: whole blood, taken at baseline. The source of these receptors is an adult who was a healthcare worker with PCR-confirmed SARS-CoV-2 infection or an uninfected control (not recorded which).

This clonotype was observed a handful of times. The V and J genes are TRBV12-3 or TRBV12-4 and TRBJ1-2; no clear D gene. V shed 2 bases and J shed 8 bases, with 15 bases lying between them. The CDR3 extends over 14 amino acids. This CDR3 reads CASSLSGFQNGYTF. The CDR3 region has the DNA TGTGCCAGCAGTTTATCGGGATTTCAAAACGGCTACACCTTC.

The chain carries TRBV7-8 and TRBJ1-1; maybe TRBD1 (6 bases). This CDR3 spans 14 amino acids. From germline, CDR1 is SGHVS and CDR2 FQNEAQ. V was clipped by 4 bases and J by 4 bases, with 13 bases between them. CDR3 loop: CASSYRDIGTEAFF. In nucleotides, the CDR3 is TGTGCCAGCAGCTACCGGGACATTGGCACTGAAGCTTTCTTT.

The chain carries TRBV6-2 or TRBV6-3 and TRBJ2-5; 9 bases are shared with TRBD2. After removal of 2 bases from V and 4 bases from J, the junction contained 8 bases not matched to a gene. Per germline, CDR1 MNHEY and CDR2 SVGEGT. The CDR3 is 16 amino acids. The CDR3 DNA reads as TGTGCCAGCAGTTACGGTGCGGGAGGGCCCCCAGAGACCCAGTACTTC. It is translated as CASSYGAGGPPETQYF.

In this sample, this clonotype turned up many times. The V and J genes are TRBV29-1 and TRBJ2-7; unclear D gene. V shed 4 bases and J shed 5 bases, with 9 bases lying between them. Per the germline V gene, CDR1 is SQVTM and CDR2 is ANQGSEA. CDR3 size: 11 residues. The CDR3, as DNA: TGCAGCGTTGCCGAAGCCCACGAGCAGTACTTC. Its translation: CSVAEAHEQYF.

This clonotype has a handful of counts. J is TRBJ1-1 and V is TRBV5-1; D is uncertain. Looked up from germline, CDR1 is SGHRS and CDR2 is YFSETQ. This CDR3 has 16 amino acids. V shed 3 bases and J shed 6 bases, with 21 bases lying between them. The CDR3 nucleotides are TGCGCCAGCAGCTCCCGGGCGGGCCCCCGGGGAGCTGAAGCTTTCTTT. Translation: CASSSRAGPRGAEAFF.

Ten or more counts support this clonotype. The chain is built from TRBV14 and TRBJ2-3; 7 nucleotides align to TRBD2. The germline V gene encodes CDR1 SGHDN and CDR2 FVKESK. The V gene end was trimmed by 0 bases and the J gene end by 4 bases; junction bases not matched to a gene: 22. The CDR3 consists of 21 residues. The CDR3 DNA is TGTGCCAGCAGCCAAGATCCCAGACGGGACTATCCTACCCCGACTTCAGATACGCAGTATTTT. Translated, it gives CASSQDPRRDYPTPTSDTQYF.

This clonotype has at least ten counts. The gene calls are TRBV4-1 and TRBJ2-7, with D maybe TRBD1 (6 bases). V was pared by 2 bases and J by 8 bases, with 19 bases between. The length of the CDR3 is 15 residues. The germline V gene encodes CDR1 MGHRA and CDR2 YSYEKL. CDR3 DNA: TGCGCCAGCAGCCAATGGCAGGCACAGGGTGTTAAGCAGTACTTC. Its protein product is CASSQWQAQGVKQYF.

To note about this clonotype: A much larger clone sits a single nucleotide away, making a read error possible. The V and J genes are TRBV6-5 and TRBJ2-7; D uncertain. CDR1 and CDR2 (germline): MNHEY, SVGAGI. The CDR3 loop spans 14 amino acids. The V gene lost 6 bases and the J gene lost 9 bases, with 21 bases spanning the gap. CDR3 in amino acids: CASRPSRQYHGQYV. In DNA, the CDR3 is TGTGCCAGCAGACCAAGCAGACAATACCACGGGCAGTACGTC.

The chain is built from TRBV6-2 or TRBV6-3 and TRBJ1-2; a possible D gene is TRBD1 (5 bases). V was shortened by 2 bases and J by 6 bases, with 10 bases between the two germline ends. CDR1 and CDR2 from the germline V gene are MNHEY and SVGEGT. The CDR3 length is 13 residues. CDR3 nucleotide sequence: TGTGCCAGCAGTTACATTCCAGGGAATGGCTACACCTTC. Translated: CASSYIPGNGYTF.

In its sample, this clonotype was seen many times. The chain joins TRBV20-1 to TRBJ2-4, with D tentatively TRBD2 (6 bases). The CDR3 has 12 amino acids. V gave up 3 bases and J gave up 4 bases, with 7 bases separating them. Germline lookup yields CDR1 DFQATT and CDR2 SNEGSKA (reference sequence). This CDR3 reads CSASGGKNIQYF. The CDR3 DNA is TGCAGTGCTAGCGGAGGGAAAAACATTCAGTACTTC.

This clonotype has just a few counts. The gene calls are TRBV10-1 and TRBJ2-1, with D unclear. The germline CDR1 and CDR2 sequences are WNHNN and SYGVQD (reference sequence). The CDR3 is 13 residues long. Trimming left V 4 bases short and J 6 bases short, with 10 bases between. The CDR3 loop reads CASSADVSNEQFF. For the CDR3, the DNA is TGCGCCAGCAGTGCGGACGTTAGCAATGAGCAGTTCTTC.

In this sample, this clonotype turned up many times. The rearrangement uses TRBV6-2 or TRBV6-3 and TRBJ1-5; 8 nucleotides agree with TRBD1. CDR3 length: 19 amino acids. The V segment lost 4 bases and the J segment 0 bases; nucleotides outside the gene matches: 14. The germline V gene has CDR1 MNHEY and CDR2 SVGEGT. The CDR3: CASSSLPGQELYSNQPQHF. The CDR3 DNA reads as TGTGCCAGCAGTTCGCTTCCGGGACAGGAACTCTATAGCAATCAGCCCCAGCATTTT.

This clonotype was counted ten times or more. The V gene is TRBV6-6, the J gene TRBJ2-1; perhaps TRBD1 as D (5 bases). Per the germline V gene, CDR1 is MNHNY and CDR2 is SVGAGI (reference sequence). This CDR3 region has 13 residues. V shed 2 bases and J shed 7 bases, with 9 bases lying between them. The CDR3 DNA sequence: TGTGCCAGCAGTTACAGGGGATGGAATGAGCAGTTCTTC. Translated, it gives CASSYRGWNEQFF.

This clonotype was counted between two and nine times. This CDR3 reads CASSRIRATSYEQYF. In DNA form, the CDR3 reads TGCGCCAGCAGTCGGATCCGGGCTACGTCCTACGAGCAGTACTTC. This rearrangement joins TRBV23-1 to TRBJ2-7, with D hard to call. TRBV23-1 is an ORF, with its function uncertain. Trimming shortened V by 4 bases and J by 1 base, and 14 bases separated the two germline ends. The CDR3 has 15 amino acids.

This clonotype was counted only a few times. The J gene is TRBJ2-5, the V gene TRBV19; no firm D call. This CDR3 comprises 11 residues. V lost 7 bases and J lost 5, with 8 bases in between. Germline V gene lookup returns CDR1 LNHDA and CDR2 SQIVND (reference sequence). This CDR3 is CASTFGETQYF. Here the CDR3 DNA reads TGTGCCAGTACCTTTGGTGAGACCCAGTACTTC. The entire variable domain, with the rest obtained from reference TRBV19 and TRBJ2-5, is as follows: DGGITQSPKYLFRKEGQNVTLSCEQNLNHDAMYWYRQDPGQGLRLIYYSQIVNDFQKGDIAEGYSVSREKKESFPLTVTSAQKNPTAFYLCASTFGETQYFGPGTRLLVL.

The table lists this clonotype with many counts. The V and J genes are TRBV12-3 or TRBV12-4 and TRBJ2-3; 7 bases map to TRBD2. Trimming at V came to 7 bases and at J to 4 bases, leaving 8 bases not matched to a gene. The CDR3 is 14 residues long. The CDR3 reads CASNPGRGADTQYF. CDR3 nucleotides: TGTGCCAGCAACCCGGGGAGGGGAGCAGATACGCAGTATTTT.

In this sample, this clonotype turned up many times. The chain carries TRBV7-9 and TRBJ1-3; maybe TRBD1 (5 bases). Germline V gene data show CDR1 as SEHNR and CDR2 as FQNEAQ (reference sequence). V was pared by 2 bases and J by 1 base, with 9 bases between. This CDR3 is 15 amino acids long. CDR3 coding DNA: TGTGCCAGCAGCTTAAGAGGGGTTTCTGGAAACACCATATATTTT. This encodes CASSLRGVSGNTIYF.

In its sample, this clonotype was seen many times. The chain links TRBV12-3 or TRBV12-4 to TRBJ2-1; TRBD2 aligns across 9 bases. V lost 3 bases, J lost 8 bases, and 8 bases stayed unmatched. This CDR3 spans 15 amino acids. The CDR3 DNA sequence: TGTGCCAGCAGTTTGCTAGCGGGACATGTCGATGAGCAGTTCTTC. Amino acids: CASSLLAGHVDEQFF.